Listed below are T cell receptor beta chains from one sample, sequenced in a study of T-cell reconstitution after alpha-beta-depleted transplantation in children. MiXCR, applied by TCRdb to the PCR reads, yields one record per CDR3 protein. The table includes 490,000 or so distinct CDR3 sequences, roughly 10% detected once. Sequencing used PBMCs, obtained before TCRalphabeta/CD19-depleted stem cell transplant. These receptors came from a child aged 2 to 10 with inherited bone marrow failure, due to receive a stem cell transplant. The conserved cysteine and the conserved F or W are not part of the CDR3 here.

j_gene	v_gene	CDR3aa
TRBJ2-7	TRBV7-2	ASSSQSRLAGAEQY
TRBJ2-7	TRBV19	ASSIGGTGNYEQY
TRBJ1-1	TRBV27	ASSSPGQGQNTEAF
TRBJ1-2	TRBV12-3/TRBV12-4	ASRDGGYGYT
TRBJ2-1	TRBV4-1	ASSQLAGESYNEQF
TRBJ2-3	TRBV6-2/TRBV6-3	ASSSIQRGGVDTQY
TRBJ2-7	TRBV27	ASSTSTLLYEQY
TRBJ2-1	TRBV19	ASSISQGYEQF
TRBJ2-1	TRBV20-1	SALGHSSPSYNEQF
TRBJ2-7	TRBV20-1	SARALRTSGRAYEQY
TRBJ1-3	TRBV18	ASSLAGTDGNTIY
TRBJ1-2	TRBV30	AWSVGDDYGYT
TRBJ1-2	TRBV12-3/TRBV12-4	ASSLGTGTGNYGYT
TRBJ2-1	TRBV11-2	ASSLTPPAGLNEQF
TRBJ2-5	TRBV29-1	SVEVYQETQY